This T cell receptor beta chain was documented in a study of cytomegalovirus exposure and HLA in healthy donors. Study-wide context: The use of the same platform for the 130 or so validation repertoires and the roughly 700 first-cohort repertoires was reported by a later analysis.

With 1 base removed from V and 0 bases from J, the gap between germline ends came to 10 bases. The CDR3 length is 15 residues. Germline CDR1 MNHNS, CDR2 SASEGT. About this clone: Its antigen remains unknown.

Study results and caveats: Rare TCR sequences dominated, though some public TCRs recurred in many donors. The tendency of first-cohort TCR clusters to co-occur in the roughly 130 validation repertoires emerged from a later analysis.

The method was immunoSEQ multiplex PCR; TCRdb's version includes in-frame clones alone and lacks a portion of them. This table holds roughly 56,000 clones, 90% to 95% found once. Sequenced material: PBMCs. The chain is built from TRBV6-1 and TRBJ2-7, with D possibly being TRBD2 (5 bases). The origin of this receptor is a woman in her 30s in good health and CMV-seronegative. The DNA of the CDR3 is TGTGCCAGCAGTGAAGGGGTTAGCGCCTCCTACGAGCAGTACTTC. Translating it yields CASSEGVSASYEQYF.